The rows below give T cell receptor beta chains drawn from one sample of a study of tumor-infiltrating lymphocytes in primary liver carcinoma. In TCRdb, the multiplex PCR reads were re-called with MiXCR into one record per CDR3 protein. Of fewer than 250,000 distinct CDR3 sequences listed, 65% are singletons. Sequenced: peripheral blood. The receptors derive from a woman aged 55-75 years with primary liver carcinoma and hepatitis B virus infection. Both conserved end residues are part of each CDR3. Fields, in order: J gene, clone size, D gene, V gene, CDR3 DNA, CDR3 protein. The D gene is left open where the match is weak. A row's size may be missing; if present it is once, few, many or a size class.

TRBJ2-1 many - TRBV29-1 TGCAGCGTTGATAAGGCCCCCTACAATGAGCAGTTCTTC CSVDKAPYNEQFF
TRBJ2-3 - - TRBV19 TGTGGCAGTAGTCCTGGTCGACAGTCGGGCACAGATACGCAGTATTTT CGSSPGRQSGTDTQYF
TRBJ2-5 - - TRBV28 TGTGCCAGCAGGTCTGGGACGAGGGATTTGCTCACCCAGTACTTC CASRSGTRDLLTQYF
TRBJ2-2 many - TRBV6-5 TGTGCCAGCCGAGGACAAATTAACACCGGGGAGCTGTTTTTT CASRGQINTGELFF
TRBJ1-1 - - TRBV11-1 TGTGCTAGCAGCTTAGGGGCTACGGACGAAGCTTTCTTT CASSLGATDEAFF
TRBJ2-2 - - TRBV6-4 TGTGCCAGCAGTGCCAAGACAGGAATATACACCGGGGAGCTGTTTTTT CASSAKTGIYTGELFF
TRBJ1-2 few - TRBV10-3 TGTGCCATCAGGTCCCTCGGGGGTGGCTACACCTTC CAIRSLGGGYTF
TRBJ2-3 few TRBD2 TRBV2 TGTGCCAGCAGCCCCACCACTAGCGGGAGAACAGATACGCAGTATTTT CASSPTTSGRTDTQYF
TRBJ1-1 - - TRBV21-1 TGTGCCAGCAGCAAATGGGTCCTGAACACTGAAGCTTTCTTT CASSKWVLNTEAFF
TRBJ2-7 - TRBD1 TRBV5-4 TGTGCCAGCAGCTTGTTGGGGACAGGAATCTACGAGCAGTACTTC CASSLLGTGIYEQYF
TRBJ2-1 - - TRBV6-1 TGTGCCAGCAGTGAATTTGGGGGTCTCAGCTTCATTGAGCAGTTCTTC CASSEFGGLSFIEQFF
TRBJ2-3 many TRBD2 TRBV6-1 TGTGCCAGCAAAGGGAGGGCGGGAGAAGGAGATACGCAGTATTTT CASKGRAGEGDTQYF
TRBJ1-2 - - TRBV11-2 TGCGCCAGCAGCTACAGCCACAGACTCGGTGGCTACACCTTC CASSYSHRLGGYTF
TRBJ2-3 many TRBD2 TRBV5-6 TGTGCCAGCAGCTCTGGACTAGCCCCGAGCGCAGATACGCAGTATTTT CASSSGLAPSADTQYF
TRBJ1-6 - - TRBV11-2 TGTGCTAGCAACATTACTGGCGACGGGTATAATTCACCCCTCCACTTT CASNITGDGYNSPLHF